The present TCR beta chain was sequenced within a study of a mutant IDH1 vaccine in newly diagnosed glioma. Overall study context: Patients got their first vaccination 4-6 weeks after radiotherapy alone, or with temozolomide cycles.

Concerning this clone: As yet, its antigen is unknown.

Stated time point: week 23, last vaccination. Vaccine doses each comprised 300 ug of mutant IDH1 20-mer peptide, with topical imiquimod. Each donor presented with a new WHO grade 3 or 4 astrocytoma that tested IDH1-mutant and showed ATRX loss. Some clones are missing from TCRdb's copy, which holds only in-frame ones; the method was immunoSEQ multiplex PCR. This sample yields about 20,000 clones, of which roughly four fifths are seen a single time; around 14% belongs to the top ten. V was trimmed by 3 bases and J by 3 bases, leaving 12 bases between them. The CDR3 is 13 amino acids. Germline V lookup: CDR1 GTSNPN, CDR2 SVGIG (reference sequence).

The rearrangement links TRBV30 to TRBJ2-7; no reliable D call. This TCR derives from a man aged 30 to 45 with glioma. This specimen consisted of PBMCs, obtained from a glioma patient whose treatment included an IDH1 peptide vaccine. The CDR3 DNA sequence: TGTGCCTGGAGCCCTAGGTCCGTCTACGAGCAGTACTTC. It yields the protein CAWSPRSVYEQYF. Based on the CDR3 plus reference TRBV30 and TRBJ2-7, the full variable domain is SQTIHQWPATLVQPVGSPLSLECTVEGTSNPNLYWYRQAAGRGLQLLFYSVGIGQISSEVPQNLSASRPQDRQFILSSKKLLLSDSGFYLCAWSPRSVYEQYFGPGTRLTVT.